This T cell receptor (beta chain) was profiled in a study of technical replicates of blood from several donors. The germline CDR1 and CDR2 sequences are MNHNY and SVGAGI (reference sequence). The CDR3 has 14 residues. The junction had 6 bases not matched to a gene; V was cut back by 3 bases and J by 5 bases. TCRdb's copy holds only in-frame clones and misses some; the assay was immunoSEQ multiplex PCR. The repertoire consists of 50,000 to 70,000 clones, with 65% to 90% occurring once and the leading ten covering 5.1%. The V and J genes are TRBV6-6 and TRBJ1-1, with 7 bases fitting TRBD1. The specimen sequenced was PBMCs. The sequence was obtained from a human donor in good health. Some clones in this sample may be carry-over from other donors' samples. The CDR3 region has the DNA TGTGCCAGCAGTTATCAGCACAGGGGTACTGAAGCTTTCTTT. This gives the protein CASSYQHRGTEAFF.